This T cell receptor (beta chain) was found in a study of blood T cell repertoires in COVID-19. Study-wide background: Specimens from acute and convalescent COVID-19 originated in the United States, Italy and Spain. In each case, the material was cDNA or gDNA derived from T cells, B-cell-depleted T cells, or PBMCs.

Recovered status applied to Cohort 3 donors who had two consecutive negative PCRs. It also applied to those with clearance or with symptom resolution. Profiled with immunoSEQ multiplex PCR; TCRdb holds only in-frame clones, not every one. The profile shows about 300,000 clones, around 86% of them singletons. Sequenced sample: PBMCs or T cells enriched from blood (not recorded which). This receptor was obtained from a man aged 30-40 years who had recovered from COVID-19.

The DNA for the CDR3 is TGTGCCAGCAGCCCTAGTCAGGGGGCAACTGAAGCTTTCTTT. Translated: CASSPSQGATEAFF. This sequence joins TRBV5-5 and TRBJ1-1; 8 nucleotides line up with TRBD1. This CDR3 is 14 amino acids long. Looked up from germline, CDR1 is SGHKS and CDR2 is YYEKEE (reference sequence). The V gene end was trimmed by 4 bases and the J gene end by 5 bases; junction bases not matched to a gene: 7.